The TCR beta chain described here comes from a study of T cells of healthy individuals. One entry per CDR3 protein results from TCRdb running MiXCR on the 5' RACE reads. Among about 100,000 distinct CDR3 sequences listed, 17% were seen once. This CDR3 region has 14 residues. The germline V gene encodes CDR1 SGHDT and CDR2 YYEEEE. V shed 2 bases and J 6 bases; nucleotides not matched to a gene: 5. The receptor was isolated from a human donor in good health. This sequence joins TRBV5-6 and TRBJ2-7, with 10 bases lining up with TRBD1. The CDR3 bases are TGTGCCAGCAGCTTCGGGACAGGGGCTAGCGAGCAGTACTTC. It specifies CASSFGTGASEQYF.